The clone carrying this T cell receptor beta chain came up many times. Its antigen is currently unknown. The data stem from a study of identical twins. Regarding the study as a whole: Modeled out-of-frame TCR alpha sharing in monozygotic twins fell below observed levels. Analyses based on zero insertions could be partly confounded by invariant MAIT and iNKT cells. In beta out-of-frame sequences, the excess sharing between twins was weaker.

Each CDR3 protein is one row after TCRdb ran MiXCR on the 5' RACE reads. Of approximately 490,000 distinct CDR3 sequences listed, about 22% are singletons. Germline V gene lookup returns CDR1 LGHDT and CDR2 YNNKEL (reference sequence). This CDR3 is 12 amino acids long. Separately, the same data were catalogued under a study of yellow fever vaccine responses in identical twins.

This TCR was sampled from a woman younger than 30 in good health. The gene calls are TRBV3-1 and TRBJ2-3; no definite D call. The J call may be mistaken, given a closer DNA end match to TRBJ2-5. Sequenced: CD4+ T cells sorted from blood. This CDR3 reads CASSQVSGTQYF. In DNA form, the CDR3 reads TGTGCCAGCAGCCAAGTTTCAGGGACCCAGTACTTC.